This note documents a single T cell receptor (beta chain) sequence. This specimen belongs to a study of blood T cell repertoires in COVID-19. Study as a whole: Whether acute or convalescent, the COVID-19 samples came from the United States, Italy and Spain.

In the original analysis: Researchers report that nucleated cell counts were estimated from reference gene primer amplification. Measured with immunoSEQ multiplex PCR; TCRdb has only the in-frame clones, and not every one. That table supplies the V and J calls and clone size; D and trimming were determined from the DNA. The table shows more than 100,000 clones, with approximately 90% occurring only once. V lost 9 bases and J lost 6; bases outside the gene matches: 6. The CDR3 length is 14 residues. CDR1 MNHEY and CDR2 SVGAGI come from the germline V gene. Sequenced material: peripheral blood. The sequence was obtained from a woman older than 75 in a cohort sampled during active COVID-19. This chain connects TRBV6-5 to TRBJ2-2, with 11 bases aligning to TRBD2. CDR3 protein: CARIAGGPSGELFF. In nucleotides, the CDR3 is TGTGCCAGAATAGCGGGAGGGCCGTCCGGGGAGCTGTTTTTT.